This is a list of T cell receptor beta chains from one sample in a study of T cell changes during pregnancy in multiple sclerosis. The method was immunoSEQ multiplex PCR; TCRdb's version includes in-frame clones alone and lacks a portion of them. The sample gives fewer than 70,000 clones, approximately 91% of which show up once; approximately 1.5% is in the top ten. The source was peripheral blood, collected in the third trimester of pregnancy. The origin of the receptors is a female donor with multiple sclerosis, enrolled in a pregnancy study. The conserved cysteine and the conserved F or W are not part of the CDR3 here.

>TRBV27
ASGVRKVQGLRETQY
>TRBV30
AWSKPPQAYEQY
>TRBV9
ASSPRDRVNTEAF
>TRBV6-4
ASSDGGGTGELF
>TRBV7-2
ASSLEIWGSEAF
>TRBV15
ATSGGEALGYT
>TRBV7-2
ASSRDRYYGYT
>TRBV7-9
ASNRDRVYEQY
>TRBV5-4
ASSSGPPFETQY
>TRBV9
ASSEITNTGELF
>TRBV7-8
ASSPDRANYEQY
>TRBV28
ASRTTPAGSSYNEQF
>TRBV4-1
ASSPQPRLGELF
>TRBV29-1
SVRGGGDQPQH
>TRBV5-6
ASSPDSYESGTQY
>TRBV28
ASSFWAQPQH
>TRBV9
ASSIRLAQDNEQF
>TRBV5-1
ASSLSSGTGGDFLSNYGYT
>TRBV5-1
ASSRDRNYGYT